These T cell receptor beta chains were read from a single sample in a study of blood T cell repertoires in COVID-19. TCRdb keeps only in-frame clones here, not all; method: immunoSEQ multiplex PCR. This repertoire shows about 52,000 clones, roughly 88% found once; its top ten account for roughly 25%. Input material: peripheral blood. The receptors originated from a woman of 80 years or more with acute or convalescent COVID-19. Both conserved end residues are part of each CDR3. D genes are given only for firm matches. Some rows mark clone size as missing; the rest say once, few, many or name a class of expanded clone.

size: few; V: TRBV11-2; J: TRBJ2-1; D: -; DNA: TGTGCCAGCAGCTCTTTCCGTTCCTACAATGAGCAGTTCTTC; CDR3: CASSSFRSYNEQFF
size: -; V: TRBV2; J: TRBJ1-2; D: -; DNA: TGTGCCAGCAGTGCCGCGAGTGATCCTAACTATGGCTACACCTTC; CDR3: CASSAASDPNYGYTF
size: once; V: TRBV11-2; J: TRBJ2-7; D: -; DNA: TGTGCCAGCAGCGCCTTTTCCCCCCGCCGGACTGCCGGGGGCTACGAGCAGTACTTC; CDR3: CASSAFSPRRTAGGYEQYF
size: -; V: TRBV18; J: TRBJ1-4; D: TRBD1; DNA: TGTGCCAGCTCACCAAGGACAGGGGACGAAAAACTGTTTTTT; CDR3: CASSPRTGDEKLFF
size: -; V: TRBV5-1; J: TRBJ2-1; D: -; DNA: TGCGCCAGCAGCTTACAGACCTTATACAATGAGCAGTTCTTC; CDR3: CASSLQTLYNEQFF
size: -; V: TRBV19; J: TRBJ2-1; D: TRBD2; DNA: TGTGCCAGTATCGACAGCGGGAGGGCCTACAATGAGCAGTTCTTC; CDR3: CASIDSGRAYNEQFF
size: -; V: TRBV19; J: TRBJ1-5; D: -; DNA: TGTGCCAGTAGTTCACAGGCTTATAGCAATCAGCCCCAGCATTTT; CDR3: CASSSQAYSNQPQHF
size: -; V: TRBV6-2/TRBV6-3; J: TRBJ2-3; D: TRBD1; DNA: TGTGCCAGCAGTGCACAGGGGCCTAGCACAGATACGCAGTATTTT; CDR3: CASSAQGPSTDTQYF
size: -; V: TRBV10-1; J: TRBJ2-2; D: TRBD1; DNA: TGCGCCAGCAGTGTTGGACAGGGAACCGGGGAGCTGTTTTTT; CDR3: CASSVGQGTGELFF
size: -; V: TRBV6-6; J: TRBJ1-4; D: TRBD1; DNA: TGTGCCAGCAGTTACCTCGGGACAGATGAAAAACTGTTTTTT; CDR3: CASSYLGTDEKLFF
size: -; V: TRBV10-2; J: TRBJ1-6; D: TRBD1; DNA: TGCGCCAGCACTCCCACAGGGGGCGCTTGGAGCTCCTATAATTCACCCCTCCACTTT; CDR3: CASTPTGGAWSSYNSPLHF
size: -; V: TRBV2; J: TRBJ1-3; D: -; DNA: TGTGCCAGCAGTGTGAAGGCGGGAACTAGCTCTGGAAACACCATATATTTT; CDR3: CASSVKAGTSSGNTIYF
size: -; V: TRBV9; J: TRBJ1-2; D: -; DNA: TGTGCCAGCAGCGTAGGCCAGAATAACTATGGCTACACCTTC; CDR3: CASSVGQNNYGYTF
size: -; V: TRBV5-1; J: TRBJ2-2; D: -; DNA: TGCGCCAGCAGTTTACAGGGAGACACCGGGGAGCTGTTTTTT; CDR3: CASSLQGDTGELFF
size: -; V: TRBV7-5; J: TRBJ2-5; D: -; DNA: TGTGCCAGGACTAGCGGGGGCCTCCCCGGGGAGACCCAGTACTTC; CDR3: CARTSGGLPGETQYF
size: -; V: TRBV9; J: TRBJ2-1; D: -; DNA: TGTGCCAGCAGCGTGGAGGCTTTAAATGAGCAGTTCTTC; CDR3: CASSVEALNEQFF
size: -; V: TRBV19; J: TRBJ1-1; D: TRBD1; DNA: TGTGCCAGTAGTATCTGGGACAGTGAAGCTTTCTTT; CDR3: CASSIWDSEAFF
size: -; V: TRBV7-9; J: TRBJ1-1; D: -; DNA: TGTGCCAGCAGCTCCGACAGGTTCACTGAAGCTTTCTTT; CDR3: CASSSDRFTEAFF
size: -; V: TRBV15; J: TRBJ1-2; D: -; DNA: TGTGCCACCAGCAGAGAGCGTAACCAGGGGCCGGTGGGCTACACCTTC; CDR3: CATSRERNQGPVGYTF
size: -; V: TRBV19; J: TRBJ2-3; D: -; DNA: TGTGCCAGTAGTAACGAGTTGACAGCATTACCAGATACGCAGTATTTT; CDR3: CASSNELTALPDTQYF
size: -; V: TRBV7-8; J: TRBJ1-4; D: -; DNA: TGTGCCAGCAGCTCGTCCCCGGGGTGGGGTGAAAAACTGTTTTTT; CDR3: CASSSSPGWGEKLFF
size: once; V: TRBV6-4; J: TRBJ1-1; D: TRBD1; DNA: TGTGCCAGCAGTGCTTCACAGGGGACCACTGAAGCTTTCTTT; CDR3: CASSASQGTTEAFF
size: -; V: TRBV19; J: TRBJ2-1; D: -; DNA: TGTGCCAGTAGTATCCCCCAGGGGAGTTTTTCTAATGAGCAGTTCTTC; CDR3: CASSIPQGSFSNEQFF
size: -; V: TRBV25-1; J: TRBJ2-5; D: -; DNA: TGTGCCACCCGGGACTGGGACGAGACCCAGTACTTC; CDR3: CATRDWDETQYF
size: once; V: TRBV27; J: TRBJ1-2; D: -; DNA: TGTGCCAGCAGTTCGACAGTGATAGAGGGCTACACCTTC; CDR3: CASSSTVIEGYTF
size: -; V: TRBV11-2; J: TRBJ1-1; D: -; DNA: TGTGCCAGCAGCTTAGATCGTCGGACGGGGAGGGCTGAAGCTTTCTTT; CDR3: CASSLDRRTGRAEAFF
size: -; V: TRBV4-2; J: TRBJ2-1; D: TRBD2; DNA: TGTGCCAGCAGCCAGAGCGGGACTGATTACAATGAGCAGTTCTTC; CDR3: CASSQSGTDYNEQFF
size: -; V: TRBV14; J: TRBJ2-1; D: TRBD2; DNA: TGTGCCAGCAGCCAAGATTACCCTAGCGGGGGCGACAATGAGCAGTTCTTC; CDR3: CASSQDYPSGGDNEQFF
size: -; V: TRBV7-3; J: TRBJ2-5; D: TRBD2; DNA: TGTGCCAGCAGCCCCGGGACTAGCGTACACCAAGAGACCCAGTACTTC; CDR3: CASSPGTSVHQETQYF
size: -; V: TRBV6-6; J: TRBJ1-5; D: -; DNA: TGTGCCAGCAGTTTCCGGGGGTCGGGCAATCAGCCCCAGCATTTT; CDR3: CASSFRGSGNQPQHF
size: -; V: TRBV18; J: TRBJ2-3; D: TRBD1; DNA: TGTGCCAGCTCACCGAAACCGGGACAGGGGGGGACAGATACGCAGTATTTT; CDR3: CASSPKPGQGGTDTQYF
size: -; V: TRBV3-1/TRBV3-2; J: TRBJ2-7; D: -; DNA: TGTGCCAGCAGCCCTTACAGGATACGACCTCAGGAGCAGTACTTC; CDR3: CASSPYRIRPQEQYF
size: -; V: TRBV19; J: TRBJ2-1; D: -; DNA: TGTGCCAGTAGTACAGGACAGAAATACAATGAGCAGTTCTTC; CDR3: CASSTGQKYNEQFF
size: -; V: TRBV10-3; J: TRBJ2-6; D: TRBD1; DNA: TGTGCCATCAGTGAGACAGGGGGAAGCTCTGGGGCCAACGTCCTGACTTTC; CDR3: CAISETGGSSGANVLTF
size: -; V: TRBV14; J: TRBJ1-2; D: TRBD1; DNA: TGTGCCAGCAGCCAAGAGGCCAGGGGGTACTATGGCTACACCTTC; CDR3: CASSQEARGYYGYTF
size: -; V: TRBV5-4; J: TRBJ2-1; D: TRBD2; DNA: TGTGCCAGCAGCTTGGGAACTAGCGGGAACTACAATGAGCAGTTCTTC; CDR3: CASSLGTSGNYNEQFF
size: -; V: TRBV11-3; J: TRBJ1-2; D: -; DNA: TGTGCCAGCAGCTTCGGACCTGGGGCCATCTATGGCTACACCTTC; CDR3: CASSFGPGAIYGYTF
size: -; V: TRBV6-6; J: TRBJ1-1; D: TRBD1; DNA: TGTGCCAGCAGTTCCACGGACAGGGTGAATACTGAAGCTTTCTTT; CDR3: CASSSTDRVNTEAFF
size: -; V: TRBV11-2; J: TRBJ2-1; D: -; DNA: TGTGCCAGCAGCTTAGAACAGGGTGCCGTAATTGAGCAGTTCTTC; CDR3: CASSLEQGAVIEQFF
size: -; V: TRBV30; J: TRBJ1-4; D: -; DNA: TGTGCCTGGAGTGCAAGGGGGTTGGGTAATGAAAAACTGTTTTTT; CDR3: CAWSARGLGNEKLFF
size: -; V: TRBV18; J: TRBJ1-1; D: -; DNA: TGTGCCAGCTCACCTCTAGAGGCTGGCACTGAAGCTTTCTTT; CDR3: CASSPLEAGTEAFF
size: -; V: TRBV10-1; J: TRBJ1-1; D: TRBD1; DNA: TGCGCCAGCAGCCTACAGGGGGCTGGAGCTTTCTTT; CDR3: CASSLQGAGAFF
size: -; V: TRBV18; J: TRBJ1-1; D: TRBD1; DNA: TGTGCCAGCTCACCTGGGGACAGAAAAGCTTTCTTT; CDR3: CASSPGDRKAFF
size: -; V: TRBV27; J: TRBJ1-6; D: TRBD1; DNA: TGTGCCAGCAGCATGGGACAGAATAATTCACCCCTCCACTTT; CDR3: CASSMGQNNSPLHF